These 28 T cell receptor beta chains came from one sample sequenced in a study of blood T cell repertoires in COVID-19 (dated by TCRdb to the early 2020s). Libraries were constructed by the immunoSEQ multiplex PCR assay. Held by TCRdb, this immuneACCESS table contains in-frame sequences only and omits some clones. Under half of the omission traces to an unresolved V gene where checked; the cause of the rest is unknown. The table for this sample lists about 80,000 clones; about 91% of them were counted only once. The ten biggest clones cover about 7% of the sample. The specimen sequenced was peripheral blood. The receptor source for this set is a woman older than 75 with acute or convalescent COVID-19.

The chain links TRBV4-1 to TRBJ1-5; D uncertain. Germline V CDR1 and CDR2: MGHRA, YSYEKL. This CDR3 contains 15 residues. V was cut by 1 base and J by 3 bases, with 10 bases left in between. CDR3 loop: CASSQAESYNQPQHF. The CDR3 DNA reads TGCGCCAGCAGCCAAGCCGAGAGTTACAATCAGCCCCAGCATTTT.

This CDR3 reads CASSPRTGQGETQYF. The CDR3 DNA follows: TGTGCCAGCAGCCCTCGAACCGGACAGGGGGAGACCCAGTACTTC. The chain recombines TRBV9 with TRBJ2-5, with TRBD1 identical over 9 bases. The V gene end was trimmed by 4 bases and the J gene end by 5 bases; junction bases not matched to a gene: 9. This CDR3 contains 15 residues. Germline V gene lookup returns CDR1 SGDLS and CDR2 YYNGEE.

The chain uses TRBV12-5 and TRBJ1-6, with D tentatively TRBD1 (6 bases). The CDR3 totals 18 residues. In germline, CDR1 is LGHNT, CDR2 FRNRAP. Trimming pared 5 bases from V and 7 bases from J, leaving 24 bases between. CDR3 in DNA: TGTGCTAGTGGTGTTCCCCCCTCCCGGGACACGGTAAATTCACCCCTCCACTTT. Its translation: CASGVPPSRDTVNSPLHF.

Here the CDR3 DNA reads TGTGCCAGCAGTTACCGAACGGGAGCCCCCTACGAGCAGTACTTC. This gives the protein CASSYRTGAPYEQYF. The genes are TRBV6-2 or TRBV6-3 and TRBJ2-7, with a tentative D call TRBD2 (6 bases). In germline, CDR1 is MNHEY, CDR2 SVGEGT. The CDR3 contains 15 residues. Trimming took 2 bases from V and 2 from J, leaving 13 bases between them.

The gene calls are TRBV9 and TRBJ2-1; TRBD2 is a possible D gene (5 bases). CDR3 size: 14 residues. V lost 2 bases to trimming and J lost 5 bases, with 11 bases between them. Per germline, CDR1 SGDLS and CDR2 YYNGEE. The CDR3 coding sequence is TGTGCCAGCAGCGTTCGGACGGGGAACAATGAGCAGTTCTTC. Residues: CASSVRTGNNEQFF. Together with reference TRBV9 and TRBJ2-1, the CDR3 gives the full variable domain: DSGVTQTPKHLITATGQRVTLRCSPRSGDLSVYWYQQSLDQGLQFLIQYYNGEERAKGNILERFSAQQFPDLHSELNLSSLELGDSALYFCASSVRTGNNEQFFGPGTRLTVL.

The V gene is TRBV7-3, the J gene TRBJ2-1, with 12 bases matching TRBD2. Trimming removed 1 base from V and 6 bases from J; junction bases left unmatched: 7. The CDR3 runs to 17 residues. Germline assignment: CDR1 SGHTA and CDR2 FQGTGA. The CDR3 coding sequence is TGTGCCAGCAGCTTAAGTGCTAGCGGGAGGGGGGTCAATGAGCAGTTCTTC. It yields the protein CASSLSASGRGVNEQFF.

This chain joins TRBV15 and TRBJ2-2; D is undetermined. V lost 1 base and J lost 1, with 4 bases in between. In germline, CDR1 is LNHNV, CDR2 YYDKDF (reference sequence). This CDR3 comprises 14 residues. CDR3 nucleotide sequence: TGTGCCACCAGCAGAGCCTGGAACACCGGGGAGCTGTTTTTT. Encoded protein: CATSRAWNTGELFF.

The V gene is TRBV19, the J gene TRBJ1-2; perhaps TRBD1 as D (6 bases). The CDR3 sequence is 12 residues long. Germline CDR1 LNHDA, CDR2 SQIVND (reference sequence). The V and J ends lost 6 bases and 2 bases respectively, with 7 bases between them. As DNA, the CDR3 is TGTGCCAGTAGGACAGGAAACTATGGCTACACCTTC. It codes for CASRTGNYGYTF.

This chain links TRBV20-1 with TRBJ2-3, with D perhaps TRBD2 (6 bases). V lost 3 bases and J 0 bases, leaving 10 bases between the germline ends. Per the germline V gene, CDR1 is DFQATT and CDR2 is SNEGSKA (reference sequence). The CDR3 runs to 14 residues. CDR3 in DNA: TGCAGTGCTAGTCTAGCGTCTAGCACAGATACGCAGTATTTT. This codes for CSASLASSTDTQYF.

This clone was observed a handful of times. The chain combines TRBV29-1 with TRBJ1-1; 9 bases map to TRBD1. V was pared by 6 bases and J by 3 bases, with 5 bases of the junction left unmatched. The CDR3 extends over 13 amino acids. The V gene's germline CDR1 is SQVTM and CDR2 ANQGSEA. The CDR3 nucleotides read TGCAGCGTCGCACAGGGGGCCGACACTGAAGCTTTCTTT. It translates to CSVAQGADTEAFF.

The CDR3 DNA reads TGTGCCACGAAGCCTGACAGGGGGCGACCCTATGGCTACACCTTC. As protein: CATKPDRGRPYGYTF. The rearrangement joins TRBV19 to TRBJ1-2; 10 bases map to TRBD1. Germline CDR1 reads LNHDA; CDR2 reads SQIVND (reference sequence). The CDR3 sequence is 15 residues long. J was trimmed by 4 bases and V by 10 bases; bases with no gene match: 12.

The V gene is TRBV5-1, the J gene TRBJ1-5, with TRBD1 matching 9 bases. J was trimmed by 0 bases and V by 4 bases; bases with no gene match: 2. Germline CDR1 SGHRS, CDR2 YFSETQ. The CDR3 sequence is 15 residues long. CDR3 sequence: CASSRTGDSNQPQHF. The CDR3 region has the DNA TGCGCCAGCAGCCGGACAGGGGATAGCAATCAGCCCCAGCATTTT. Combining the CDR3 with reference TRBV5-1 and TRBJ1-5 gives the whole variable domain KAGVTQTPRYLIKTRGQQVTLSCSPISGHRSVSWYQQTPGQGLQFLFEYFSETQRNKGNFPGRFSGRQFSNSRSEMNVSTLELGDSALYLCASSRTGDSNQPQHFGDGTRLSIL.

The chain links TRBV5-1 to TRBJ2-3; D not certain. Germline CDR1 reads SGHRS; CDR2 reads YFSETQ. V lost 0 bases and J 2 bases, leaving 7 bases between the germline ends. The CDR3 length is 14 residues. The CDR3 spells CASSLGTNTDTQYF. CDR3 nucleotides: TGCGCCAGCAGCTTGGGCACTAACACAGATACGCAGTATTTT.

J is TRBJ2-5 and V is TRBV19, with 12 bases that match TRBD1. The CDR3 sequence is 13 residues long. Germline V lookup: CDR1 LNHDA, CDR2 SQIVND (reference sequence). For the CDR3, the DNA is TGTGCTACCGGGACAGGGGGCGAGAAGACCCAGTACTTC. This gives the protein CATGTGGEKTQYF.

The table lists this clone with a few counts. The V call is TRBV7-9, the J call TRBJ1-3, with D unresolved. CDR1 is SEHNR, CDR2 FQNEAQ, per germline (reference sequence). The CDR3 is 15 residues long. Trimming pared 0 bases from V and 1 base from J, leaving 7 bases between. In DNA form, the CDR3 reads TGTGCCAGCAGCTTAGCGACGCGGTCTGGAAACACCATATATTTT. This codes for CASSLATRSGNTIYF.

This clone was seen only a few times. The chain recombines TRBV25-1 with TRBJ2-4; D might be TRBD1 (5 bases). Trimming removed 1 base at V and 7 bases at J, with 11 bases between. Germline values: CDR1 MGHDK, CDR2 SYGVNS. The CDR3 is made up of 14 amino acids. The CDR3 sequence is CASSEWGVNNIQYF. The CDR3 nucleotides are TGTGCCAGCAGTGAATGGGGCGTAAACAACATTCAGTACTTC.

This chain links TRBV24-1 with TRBJ2-3; tentatively, D is TRBD2 (6 bases). V was shortened by 10 bases and J by 11 bases, with 21 bases between the two germline ends. CDR3 size: 13 residues. Germline V gives CDR1 KGHDR, CDR2 SFDVKD. The CDR3 protein is CATRHEAGGLQYF. The CDR3 DNA sequence: TGTGCCACGCGTCATGAGGCCGGGGGTTTGCAGTATTTT.

The J gene is TRBJ2-7, the V gene TRBV2; D is possibly TRBD1 (5 bases). Per germline, CDR1 SNHLY and CDR2 FYNNEI. Trimming took off 6 bases at V and 3 bases at J, with 12 bases between the two ends. This CDR3 has 13 amino acids. The CDR3 sequence: CASSGQGGYEQYF. CDR3 nucleotides: TGTGCCAGCAGCGGGCAGGGCGGCTACGAGCAGTACTTC.

The rearrangement uses TRBV6-5 and TRBJ1-3; D is undetermined. Trimming left V 5 bases short and J 3 bases short, with 8 bases between. The CDR3 consists of 13 residues. Germline assignment: CDR1 MNHEY and CDR2 SVGAGI. The DNA for the CDR3 is TGTGCCAGCAGTAGTACTGGTGGAAACACCATATATTTT. This encodes CASSSTGGNTIYF.

This chain uses TRBV19 with TRBJ1-4, with a possible D match to TRBD1 (6 bases). V was trimmed by 4 bases and J by 8 bases, leaving 14 bases between them. Germline V gives CDR1 LNHDA, CDR2 SQIVND (reference sequence). The CDR3 contains 14 residues. The chain's CDR3 is CASSTWGHGEKLFF. As DNA, the CDR3 is TGTGCCAGTAGTACTTGGGGGCATGGGGAAAAACTGTTTTTT.

The chain uses TRBV5-6 and TRBJ2-7, with 8 bases matching TRBD2. The CDR3 loop spans 16 amino acids. Germline V gives CDR1 SGHDT, CDR2 YYEEEE. J gave up 5 bases and V 4 bases, and 14 bases lay outside the gene matches. This CDR3 is CASSRGGTLLRNEQYF. CDR3 DNA: TGTGCCAGCAGCCGGGGGGGGACCCTCCTAAGGAACGAGCAGTACTTC.

This chain uses TRBV11-2 with TRBJ1-6; D is perhaps TRBD1 (6 bases). V was clipped by 5 bases and J by 8 bases, with 19 bases between them. CDR1 and CDR2 from the germline V gene are SGHAT and FQNNGV. The CDR3 covers 16 residues. CDR3 protein: CASSPRQVGRDSPLHF. The CDR3, as DNA: TGTGCCAGCAGCCCGCGACAGGTGGGGAGGGATTCACCCCTCCACTTT.

The gene calls are TRBV6-5 and TRBJ2-3; TRBD2 might be the D (5 bases). Germline V gives CDR1 MNHEY, CDR2 SVGAGI. V gave up 7 bases and J gave up 8 bases, with 22 bases separating them. This CDR3 is built from 15 residues. The CDR3 spells CASTSGGKTRTTQYF. The CDR3 region has the DNA TGTGCCAGCACCTCCGGAGGAAAAACTCGGACTACGCAGTATTTT.

The rearrangement links TRBV2 to TRBJ1-5; D not certain. CDR3 length equals 16 residues. CDR1 is SNHLY, CDR2 FYNNEI, per germline. The ends were cut back, 5 bases at V and 0 bases at J, with 14 bases in the middle. In DNA form, the CDR3 reads TGTGCCAGCAGTTACTTCGACAAGTATAGCAATCAGCCCCAGCATTTT. Residues: CASSYFDKYSNQPQHF.

Here the CDR3 reads CATSRDSRLNQPQHF. The DNA of the CDR3 is TGTGCCACCAGCAGAGATTCAAGACTCAATCAGCCCCAGCATTTT. This chain uses TRBV15 with TRBJ1-5; D remains unclear. The V gene lost 0 bases and the J gene lost 3 bases, with 9 bases spanning the gap. The germline gives CDR1 LNHNV, CDR2 YYDKDF (reference sequence). The CDR3 is made up of 15 amino acids.

This chain joins TRBV7-2 and TRBJ2-5; TRBD1 is a possible D gene (5 bases). The germline V and J ends were trimmed by 5 bases and 0 bases, with 13 bases remaining between them. This CDR3 is built from 15 residues. Germline assignment: CDR1 SGHTA and CDR2 FQGNSA. The CDR3: CASSPGWVDQETQYF. In nucleotides, the CDR3 is TGTGCCAGCAGCCCAGGGTGGGTCGACCAAGAGACCCAGTACTTC.

The CDR3 here is CASSLGTSGNTDTQYF. As DNA, the CDR3 is TGTGCCAGCAGCTTAGGGACTAGCGGGAACACAGATACGCAGTATTTT. The chain combines TRBV7-3 with TRBJ2-3, with 13 bases that match TRBD2. This CDR3 region has 16 residues. With V trimmed by 2 bases and J by 2 bases, 1 base remained unmatched. Germline CDR1 SGHTA, CDR2 FQGTGA. Based on the CDR3 plus reference TRBV7-3 and TRBJ2-3, the full variable domain is GAGVSQTPSNKVTEKGKYVELRCDPISGHTALYWYRQSLGQGPEFLIYFQGTGAADDSGLPNDRFFAVRPEGSVSTLKIQRTERGDSAVYLCASSLGTSGNTDTQYFGPGTRLTVL.

The chain is built from TRBV30 and TRBJ1-5, with TRBD1 identical over 7 bases. The junction had 7 bases not matched to a gene; V was cut back by 0 bases and J by 2 bases. Germline CDR1 and CDR2: GTSNPN and SVGIG (reference sequence). The CDR3 runs to 16 residues. The chain's CDR3 is CAWSVGTGVRNQPQHF. The CDR3 coding sequence is TGTGCCTGGAGTGTAGGAACAGGGGTTCGCAATCAGCCCCAGCATTTT.